This T cell receptor (beta chain) was retrieved from a study of blood T cells in healthy people across ages. Germline CDR1 reads MGHDK; CDR2 reads SYGVNS. V was trimmed by 6 bases and J by 1 base, leaving 10 bases between them. The CDR3 sequence is 15 residues long. A second PCR of roughly 7 to 11 cycles used a sample-barcoded 5' primer and a J-beta primer mix. TCRdb ran MiXCR on the 5' RACE reads and lists one entry per CDR3 protein. This sample has over 500,000 distinct CDR3 sequences, with approximately 52% found just once. The extraction recovered at least 6 micrograms of total RNA per sample. The genes are TRBV25-1 and TRBJ2-6, with a tentative D call TRBD1 (5 bases). Sample: blood. This receptor was identified in an elderly woman in good health. Here the CDR3 reads CASRGPGSGANVLTF. DNA for the CDR3: TGTGCCAGCAGGGGGCCAGGGTCTGGGGCCAACGTCCTGACTTTC.